The next 17 T cell receptor beta chains were all read from a single sample in a study of cytomegalovirus exposure and HLA in healthy donors. PCR was performed using 60 Vbeta and 13 Jbeta primers. The method was immunoSEQ multiplex PCR; TCRdb's version includes in-frame clones alone and lacks a portion of them. The repertoire holds tens of thousands of clones, with more than 60% as singletons. The sequenced material came from PBMCs. The receptors here all came from a man younger than 40 in good health and CMV-seronegative.

The gene calls are TRBV7-8 and TRBJ1-1; D perhaps matches TRBD1 (6 bases). The germline gives CDR1 SGHVS, CDR2 FQNEAQ. V was pared by 7 bases and J by 3 bases, with 24 bases between. This CDR3 region has 17 residues. The CDR3 nucleotides read TGTGCCAGCACCTCAAAGGGGGGGGCCGGGTCGTACACTGAAGCTTTCTTT. Protein: CASTSKGGAGSYTEAFF.

The V gene is TRBV5-8, the J gene TRBJ2-7; 7 bases match TRBD2. Looked up from germline, CDR1 is SGHTS and CDR2 is YDEGEE. The CDR3 totals 13 residues. V gave up 7 bases and J gave up 3 bases; unmatched junction bases: 7. The CDR3 bases are TGTGCCAGCTTTTTGGGGGGGAACTACGAGCAGTACTTC. This gives the protein CASFLGGNYEQYF.

The V gene is TRBV6-1, the J gene TRBJ1-5; 9 nucleotides agree with TRBD1. Per germline, CDR1 MNHNS and CDR2 SASEGT. J was trimmed by 3 bases and V by 6 bases; bases with no gene match: 6. This CDR3 region has 15 residues. The chain's CDR3 is CASRAGQGNNQPQHF. The DNA of the CDR3 is TGTGCCAGCAGAGCCGGACAGGGGAACAATCAGCCCCAGCATTTT.

The V call is TRBV5-1, the J call TRBJ1-5, with 7 bases matching TRBD1. There are 15 residues in the CDR3. Germline V CDR1 and CDR2: SGHRS, YFSETQ. The V segment lost 0 bases and the J segment 4 bases; nucleotides outside the gene matches: 4. CDR3 in amino acids: CASSLEGTENQPQHF. In nucleotides, the CDR3 is TGCGCCAGCAGCTTGGAAGGGACAGAAAATCAGCCCCAGCATTTT.

The CDR3 DNA is TGCGCCAGCAGCTTGGTTTTAGGGGGCCCGGTCACTGAAGCTTTCTTT. Protein: CASSLVLGGPVTEAFF. The chain has TRBV5-1 and TRBJ1-1, with 7 positions matching TRBD1. The V segment lost 0 bases and the J segment 4 bases; nucleotides outside the gene matches: 9. Germline CDR1 SGHRS, CDR2 YFSETQ. This CDR3 has 16 residues.

The gene calls are TRBV25-1 and TRBJ1-1, with a tentative D call TRBD1 (5 bases). V was clipped by 7 bases and J by 0 bases, with 15 bases between them. CDR3 length equals 15 residues. Germline V gene sequence: CDR1 MGHDK, CDR2 SYGVNS. CDR3 nucleotides: TGTGCCAGCAAAAGGCAGGGTAAGGTGAACACTGAAGCTTTCTTT. This sequence encodes CASKRQGKVNTEAFF.

Details on this clone: This sample includes further DNA sequences coding for the same CDR3. The chain links TRBV5-1 to TRBJ2-6; perhaps TRBD2 as D (5 bases). The germline gives CDR1 SGHRS, CDR2 YFSETQ. Trimming took off 3 bases at V and 1 base at J, with 5 bases between the two ends. There are 14 residues in the CDR3. This chain's CDR3 is CASSSGSGANVLTF. CDR3 sequence (DNA): TGCGCCAGCAGCTCGGGGTCTGGGGCCAACGTCCTGACTTTC.

This clone was observed a few times. The rearrangement joins TRBV27 to TRBJ2-7, with TRBD1 matching 7 bases. The germline V gene has CDR1 MNHEY and CDR2 SMNVEV (reference sequence). Trimming at V came to 0 bases and at J to 4 bases, leaving 6 bases not matched to a gene. This CDR3 has 15 residues. As DNA, the CDR3 is TGTGCCAGCAGTTTATCGAGACAGGGAGTTTACGAGCAGTACTTC. The encoded protein is CASSLSRQGVYEQYF.

This chain connects TRBV14 to TRBJ1-2, with D unclear. Germline V lookup: CDR1 SGHDN, CDR2 FVKESK. The CDR3 covers 14 residues. The ends were cut back, 1 base at V and 4 bases at J, with 10 bases in the middle. Here the CDR3 reads CASSQVPGFYGYTF. The CDR3 DNA reads TGTGCCAGCAGCCAAGTTCCAGGCTTCTATGGCTACACCTTC.

In this sample, this clone turned up a few times. The chain has TRBV27 and TRBJ1-6; TRBD1 might be the D (5 bases). The V and J ends lost 4 bases and 6 bases respectively, with 13 bases between them. The CDR3 totals 15 residues. CDR1 and CDR2 from the germline V gene are MNHEY and SMNVEV (reference sequence). The CDR3 reads CASSSTGIRNSPLHF. CDR3 DNA sequence: TGTGCCAGCAGTTCTACAGGAATCCGTAATTCACCCCTCCACTTT.

This clone was found once. The chain recombines TRBV2 with TRBJ1-2; tentative D call: TRBD1 (5 bases). The CDR3 length is 14 residues. The V gene's germline CDR1 is SNHLY and CDR2 FYNNEI. V lost 6 bases and J 7 bases, leaving 18 bases between the germline ends. DNA of the CDR3: TGTGCCAGCAGACCCAGGGAGGAGGCTAGTGGCTACACCTTC. As protein: CASRPREEASGYTF.

The sample holds one count of this clone. The genes are TRBV9 and TRBJ1-2, with 8 bases lining up with TRBD1. CDR3 size: 16 residues. Germline CDR1 reads SGDLS; CDR2 reads YYNGEE. V dropped 3 bases and J dropped 4; count of bases not matched to a gene: 11. The CDR3 sequence: CASSDEPGQAAYGYTF. The CDR3 DNA sequence: TGTGCCAGCAGCGACGAACCGGGACAGGCTGCCTATGGCTACACCTTC.

The chain employs TRBV11-3 and TRBJ2-7, with D maybe TRBD1 (5 bases). Trimming took 5 bases from V and 3 from J, leaving 8 bases between them. This CDR3 spans 12 amino acids. CDR1 and CDR2 from the germline V gene are SGHNT and YENEEA. The CDR3 reads CASSQTDYEQYF. CDR3 sequence (DNA): TGTGCCAGCAGCCAGACAGACTACGAGCAGTACTTC.

The chain links TRBV4-2 to TRBJ1-2; D might be TRBD1 (6 bases). Germline CDR1 is LGHNA and CDR2 is YNFKEQ. The CDR3 loop spans 15 amino acids. V gave up 1 base and J gave up 8 bases, with 17 bases separating them. For the CDR3, the DNA is TGTGCCAGCAGCCAAGGGGGGACACTTCCTATGGGCTACACCTTC. It codes for CASSQGGTLPMGYTF.

This chain uses TRBV6-1 with TRBJ2-6; 8 bases agree with TRBD2. Per germline, CDR1 MNHNS and CDR2 SASEGT. The CDR3 loop spans 18 amino acids. Trimming removed 3 bases from V and 2 bases from J; junction bases left unmatched: 9. The CDR3 nucleotides are TGTGCCAGCAGTGAGCGGGGGGAGAGTTTGGCTGGGGCCAACGTCCTGACTTTC. This encodes CASSERGESLAGANVLTF.

This rearrangement joins TRBV30 to TRBJ1-5; D is uncertain. The CDR3 has 14 amino acids. In germline, CDR1 is GTSNPN, CDR2 SVGIG (reference sequence). Trimming took 2 bases from V and 4 from J, leaving 12 bases between them. The CDR3 DNA reads as TGTGCCTGGAGTCGTACAGCTTCAAATCAGCCCCAGCATTTT. Protein: CAWSRTASNQPQHF.

Here the CDR3 reads CASSLGQSSTEAFF. Written as DNA, the CDR3 is TGTGCCAGCAGCCTCGGACAGAGCAGCACTGAAGCTTTCTTT. The V and J genes are TRBV5-4 and TRBJ1-1; maybe TRBD1 (6 bases). The CDR3 is made up of 14 amino acids. Germline assignment: CDR1 SGHNT and CDR2 YYREEE (reference sequence). Trimming removed 4 bases at V and 4 bases at J, with 14 bases between. The full variable domain, in which reference TRBV5-4 and TRBJ1-1 provide the parts outside the CDR3, is ETGVTQSPTHLIKTRGQQVTLRCSSQSGHNTVSWYQQALGQGPQFIFQYYREEENGRGNFPPRFSGLQFPNYSSELNVNALELDDSALYLCASSLGQSSTEAFFGQGTRLTVV.